A single sample gave rise to the 28 T cell receptor beta chains below, sequenced in a study of technical replicates of blood from a few donors. Assay used: immunoSEQ multiplex PCR; TCRdb lists only in-frame clones, some missing. The profile covers about 74,000 clones, with roughly 94% appearing a single time and approximately 0.25% taken by the ten largest. The specimen was T cells isolated from PBMCs. The receptor set was obtained from a human donor in good health.

The chain uses TRBV5-4 and TRBJ2-1; TRBD1 matches 9 bases. Per the germline V gene, CDR1 is SGHNT and CDR2 is YYREEE (reference sequence). The trim removed 4 bases at V and 6 bases at J, leaving 11 bases unmatched. The CDR3 runs 16 residues. DNA of the CDR3: TGTGCCAGCAGCGTAGGGGACAGGGAGGAGAGCAATGAGCAGTTCTTC. Protein: CASSVGDREESNEQFF.

The V gene is TRBV6-6, the J gene TRBJ1-1, with D unclear. Per the germline V gene, CDR1 is MNHNY and CDR2 is SVGAGI (reference sequence). The CDR3 has 13 amino acids. V was shortened by 2 bases and J by 0 bases, with 4 bases between the two germline ends. CDR3 region: CASSYAVNTEAFF. The CDR3 DNA is TGTGCCAGCAGTTACGCGGTGAACACTGAAGCTTTCTTT.

The chain combines TRBV7-9 with TRBJ1-2; 7 bases agree with TRBD1. CDR3 size: 15 residues. After removal of 5 bases from V and 1 base from J, the junction contained 7 bases not matched to a gene. In germline, CDR1 is SEHNR, CDR2 FQNEAQ (reference sequence). DNA for the CDR3: TGTGCCAGCAGCAACTCGGGACAGTTTAACTATGGCTACACCTTC. Protein sequence: CASSNSGQFNYGYTF.

This clone was observed a single time. Within the sample, other DNA sequences also encode this same CDR3. CDR3 in DNA: TGTGCCAGCAGTCCGGGACAGGGGGCGCGAGAGCAGTACTTC. Translation gives CASSPGQGAREQYF. V is TRBV28 and J is TRBJ2-7, with 12 bases fitting TRBD1. The CDR3 totals 14 residues. Germline loops: CDR1 MDHEN, CDR2 SYDVKM. The trim removed 5 bases at V and 7 bases at J, leaving 6 bases unmatched.

The gene calls are TRBV7-2 and TRBJ2-7; TRBD2 matches 10 bases. The CDR3 is made up of 14 amino acids. Germline V CDR1 and CDR2: SGHTA, FQGNSA. J gave up 9 bases and V 4 bases, and 9 bases lay outside the gene matches. The CDR3 is CASSSRTSGGWQYF. The CDR3 region has the DNA TGTGCCAGCAGCTCTAGGACTAGCGGAGGGTGGCAGTACTTC. The complete variable domain, with remaining parts taken from reference TRBV7-2 and TRBJ2-7, reads GAGVSQSPSNKVTEKGKDVELRCDPISGHTALYWYRQSLGQGLEFLIYFQGNSAPDKSGLPSDRFSAERTGGSVSTLTIQRTQQEDSAVYLCASSSRTSGGWQYFGPGTRLTVT.

The V and J genes are TRBV2 and TRBJ2-5; no clear D. V was pared by 11 bases and J by 5 bases, with 15 bases between. Germline V gene data show CDR1 as SNHLY and CDR2 as FYNNEI. The CDR3 has 12 residues. CDR3 in DNA: TGTGCCCGAACCGGGTTTTGGGAGACCCAGTACTTC. It encodes CARTGFWETQYF.

The chain has TRBV2 and TRBJ1-1, with a weak D call TRBD1 (5 bases). The germline gives CDR1 SNHLY, CDR2 FYNNEI. Between the trimmed V and J ends, which lost 6 bases and 4 bases, there was a span of 12 bases. The CDR3 totals 13 residues. The CDR3 spells CASREGPGTEAFF. CDR3 bases: TGTGCCAGCAGGGAGGGGCCGGGCACTGAAGCTTTCTTT. The entire variable domain, with the rest obtained from reference TRBV2 and TRBJ1-1, is as follows: EPEVTQTPSHQVTQMGQEVILRCVPISNHLYFYWYRQILGQKVEFLVSFYNNEISEKSEIFDDQFSVERPDGSNFTLKIRSTKLEDSAMYFCASREGPGTEAFFGQGTRLTVV.

The chain combines TRBV6-5 with TRBJ2-1; D gene uncertain. Germline values: CDR1 MNHEY, CDR2 SVGAGI. Trimming pared 7 bases from V and 0 bases from J, leaving 7 bases between. This CDR3 comprises 13 residues. The CDR3: CASTRSSYNEQFF. CDR3 DNA: TGTGCCAGCACGAGGAGCTCCTACAATGAGCAGTTCTTC.

The chain has TRBV7-9 and TRBJ2-4; 7 bases align to TRBD1. CDR3 length: 15 residues. Germline values: CDR1 SEHNR, CDR2 FQNEAQ (reference sequence). Trimming took 5 bases from V and 6 from J; bases not matched to a gene: 10. The CDR3 DNA reads TGTGCCAGCAGCGACGCAGGGGGTTCGGTAAACATTCAGTACTTC. It is translated as CASSDAGGSVNIQYF.

This chain joins TRBV9 and TRBJ1-2; D not resolved. Germline V gives CDR1 SGDLS, CDR2 YYNGEE. Between the trimmed V and J ends, which lost 0 bases and 4 bases, there was a span of 16 bases. CDR3 size: 16 residues. The CDR3 DNA reads as TGTGCCAGCAGCGTAGTGGGTCAGGAGGGATCCTATGGCTACACCTTC. This gives the protein CASSVVGQEGSYGYTF.

V is TRBV2 and J is TRBJ2-7, with D perhaps TRBD1 (6 bases). The V and J ends lost 9 bases and 0 bases respectively, with 9 bases between them. The CDR3 spans 12 residues. The germline V gene has CDR1 SNHLY and CDR2 FYNNEI. The CDR3 region is CASQGGSYEQYF. CDR3 bases: TGTGCCAGTCAAGGGGGCTCCTACGAGCAGTACTTC. Full variable domain (remainder filled in from reference TRBV2 and TRBJ2-7): EPEVTQTPSHQVTQMGQEVILRCVPISNHLYFYWYRQILGQKVEFLVSFYNNEISEKSEIFDDQFSVERPDGSNFTLKIRSTKLEDSAMYFCASQGGSYEQYFGPGTRLTVT.

The genes are TRBV6-6 and TRBJ2-7; TRBD1 might be the D (7 bases). Trimming shortened V by 6 bases and J by 5 bases, and 20 bases separated the two germline ends. Germline CDR1 and CDR2: MNHNY and SVGAGI (reference sequence). The CDR3 spans 15 residues. CDR3 DNA sequence: TGTGCCAGCAGGTCCGACAGGGAGGCAGTCCACGAGCAGTACTTC. Protein product: CASRSDREAVHEQYF.

The chain is built from TRBV9 and TRBJ1-3; TRBD1 is a possible D gene (6 bases). The V gene lost 3 bases and the J gene lost 4 bases, with 14 bases spanning the gap. CDR1 is SGDLS, CDR2 YYNGEE, per germline. The CDR3 is made up of 15 amino acids. This CDR3 reads CASSATGSGGNTIYF. CDR3 bases: TGTGCCAGCAGCGCGACAGGCAGTGGGGGAAACACCATATATTTT.

The chain uses TRBV5-1 and TRBJ1-1; tentative D call: TRBD1 (5 bases). CDR1 and CDR2 (germline): SGHRS, YFSETQ. The CDR3 is 14 amino acids. The V end lost 2 bases, the J end lost 3 bases, and 11 bases lay between the germline ends. The DNA for the CDR3 is TGCGCCAGCAGCTTTTTGGCGGGGGACACTGAAGCTTTCTTT. Encoded protein: CASSFLAGDTEAFF.

J is TRBJ1-2 and V is TRBV5-1; TRBD1 agrees at 7 bases. There are 12 residues in the CDR3. Looked up from germline, CDR1 is SGHRS and CDR2 is YFSETQ. With 9 bases clipped from V and 7 bases from J, the junction kept 9 bases outside the gene matches. Written as DNA, the CDR3 is TGCGCCACCAGGGGGGGGAATGGTGGCTACACCTTC. Its protein product is CATRGGNGGYTF.

The rearrangement links TRBV6-5 to TRBJ1-2, with TRBD1 matching 9 bases. This CDR3 contains 15 residues. The ends lost 6 bases at V and 7 bases at J; junction bases unmatched: 12. The germline CDR1 and CDR2 sequences are MNHEY and SVGAGI. The CDR3 DNA is TGTGCCAGCAGCCCCGGGACAGGGACGGTGTCTGGCTACACCTTC. Amino acid sequence: CASSPGTGTVSGYTF.

The CDR3 DNA is TGTGCCAGCAGCTTGGTTTCAGGAGGCACTGAAGCTTTCTTT. It specifies CASSLVSGGTEAFF. The rearrangement joins TRBV5-5 to TRBJ1-1; D gene uncertain. V shed 0 bases and J shed 4 bases, with 10 bases lying between them. Per the germline V gene, CDR1 is SGHKS and CDR2 is YYEKEE (reference sequence). The CDR3 totals 14 residues. The full variable domain, in which reference TRBV5-5 and TRBJ1-1 provide the parts outside the CDR3, is DAGVTQSPTHLIKTRGQQVTLRCSPISGHKSVSWYQQVLGQGPQFIFQYYEKEERGRGNFPDRFSARQFPNYSSELNVNALLLGDSALYLCASSLVSGGTEAFFGQGTRLTVV.

The V call is TRBV6-1, the J call TRBJ1-3; no clear D. CDR1 and CDR2 (germline): MNHNS, SASEGT. This CDR3 is built from 12 residues. V lost 8 bases and J lost 0, with 5 bases in between. CDR3 in DNA: TGTGCCAGCCGGTTCTCTGGAAACACCATATATTTT. It codes for CASRFSGNTIYF.

This chain uses TRBV18 with TRBJ2-2, with D possibly TRBD1 on 6 matching bases. V lost 3 bases and J lost 2, with 7 bases in between. There are 14 residues in the CDR3. Germline-derived CDR1 and CDR2 are KGHSH and LQKENI. The CDR3 region is CASSPDRNTGELFF. DNA for the CDR3: TGTGCCAGCTCACCGGACAGAAACACCGGGGAGCTGTTTTTT.

The genes are TRBV4-1 and TRBJ2-7; 9 nucleotides match TRBD1. CDR3 length: 15 amino acids. V was clipped by 6 bases and J by 2 bases; unmatched bases: 8. Germline CDR1 and CDR2: MGHRA and YSYEKL. The DNA of the CDR3 is TGCGCCAGCAGACCGACAGGGGGTGGGCCCTACGAGCAGTACTTC. Its protein is CASRPTGGGPYEQYF.

The rearrangement links TRBV7-9 to TRBJ1-1; D is perhaps TRBD1 (6 bases). CDR1 SEHNR and CDR2 FQNEAQ come from the germline V gene (reference sequence). This CDR3 is built from 15 residues. Trimming took 3 bases from V and 7 from J, leaving 18 bases between them. CDR3 nucleotide sequence: TGTGCCAGCAGCTTTTCAGGCGTCATCAGGGGTGAAGCTTTCTTT. Its protein is CASSFSGVIRGEAFF.

This chain uses TRBV5-1 with TRBJ2-7, with D maybe TRBD1 (5 bases). V dropped 0 bases and J dropped 3 bases, with 10 bases sitting between them. Germline CDR1 reads SGHRS; CDR2 reads YFSETQ. There are 14 residues in the CDR3. As DNA, the CDR3 is TGCGCCAGCAGCTTGGGACAGTTTGACTACGAGCAGTACTTC. It codes for CASSLGQFDYEQYF.

This chain joins TRBV5-1 and TRBJ2-2, with 12 bases fitting TRBD2. The V segment lost 3 bases and the J segment 5 bases; nucleotides outside the gene matches: 8. The length of the CDR3 is 17 residues. Germline V gives CDR1 SGHRS, CDR2 YFSETQ. The CDR3 sequence is CASSWDILAGGTGELFF. The CDR3 DNA reads as TGCGCCAGCAGCTGGGACATCCTAGCGGGAGGGACCGGGGAGCTGTTTTTT. The full variable domain, rest sourced from reference TRBV5-1 and TRBJ2-2, is KAGVTQTPRYLIKTRGQQVTLSCSPISGHRSVSWYQQTPGQGLQFLFEYFSETQRNKGNFPGRFSGRQFSNSRSEMNVSTLELGDSALYLCASSWDILAGGTGELFFGEGSRLTVL.

The chain is built from TRBV10-2 and TRBJ1-6; perhaps TRBD1 as D (5 bases). Trimming removed 10 bases at V and 0 bases at J, with 7 bases between. The CDR3 length is 13 residues. Germline loops: CDR1 WSHSY, CDR2 SAAADI. Here the CDR3 reads CATGGSYNSPLHF. The CDR3 DNA reads as TGCGCCACCGGGGGCTCCTATAATTCACCCCTCCACTTT.

The chain carries TRBV11-2 and TRBJ2-1, with 7 bases identical to TRBD2. Germline loops: CDR1 SGHAT, CDR2 FQNNGV. This CDR3 is built from 16 residues. After removal of 1 base from V and 4 bases from J, the junction contained 7 bases not matched to a gene. The CDR3 sequence is CASSLGTGGGYNEQFF. The CDR3 DNA sequence: TGTGCCAGCAGCTTAGGCACGGGCGGGGGATACAATGAGCAGTTCTTC.

The chain is built from TRBV10-2 and TRBJ2-7; 10 bases are a match to TRBD2. Germline CDR1 is WSHSY and CDR2 is SAAADI. The trim removed 6 bases at V and 3 bases at J, leaving 8 bases unmatched. This CDR3 spans 15 amino acids. The CDR3 region is CASRDGLADHYEQYF. Written as DNA, the CDR3 is TGCGCCAGCAGAGATGGACTAGCGGACCACTACGAGCAGTACTTC.

The chain joins TRBV6-1 to TRBJ1-5; tentative D call: TRBD1 (5 bases). Germline lookup yields CDR1 MNHNS and CDR2 SASEGT. Trimming took 6 bases from V and 7 from J, leaving 10 bases between them. The CDR3 sequence is 12 residues long. CDR3 in DNA: TGTGCCAGCAGGTTCCAGGGACAGCCCCAGCATTTT. As protein: CASRFQGQPQHF.

The chain is built from TRBV15 and TRBJ1-5; TRBD1 is a possible D gene (6 bases). Germline V gene data show CDR1 as LNHNV and CDR2 as YYDKDF (reference sequence). Trimming removed 0 bases at V and 3 bases at J, with 12 bases between. The CDR3 is 16 amino acids. The CDR3: CATSRDLDRFNQPQHF. CDR3 coding DNA: TGTGCCACCAGCAGAGATTTAGACAGGTTCAATCAGCCCCAGCATTTT.